The 21 T cell receptor beta chains below were found in one sample sequenced in a study of OX40 agonist ivuxolimab in advanced cancers. The table came from immunoSEQ multiplex PCR; TCRdb's copy has only in-frame clones and leaves some out. The sample contains about 38,000 clones, 70% to 90% of which appear only once. Sequencing was performed on CD4+ or CD8+ T cells sorted from blood, taken in a trial of the OX40 agonist ivuxolimab. These receptors were collected from an adult with an advanced solid tumor such as melanoma, head and neck, liver or kidney cancer.

The V and J genes are TRBV11-2 and TRBJ2-5, with D maybe TRBD1 (6 bases). The J call may be wrong; the DNA end is better matched by TRBJ2-7. The CDR3 totals 14 residues. Germline V CDR1 and CDR2: SGHAT, FQNNGV. The CDR3 is CASSLAGTRYEQYF. DNA for the CDR3: TGTGCCAGCAGCTTAGCCGGGACAAGGTACGAGCAGTACTTC.

V gene TRBV5-1 combines with J gene TRBJ2-3; perhaps D is TRBD1 or TRBD2 (5 bases each). This CDR3 has 15 residues. V shed 0 bases and J shed 2 bases, with 10 bases lying between them. Germline CDR1 reads SGHRS; CDR2 reads YFSETQ. CDR3 nucleotides: TGCGCCAGCAGCTTGGCCGGGGCACCCACAGATACGCAGTATTTT. Its protein is CASSLAGAPTDTQYF.

The rearrangement links TRBV7-9 to TRBJ2-1; 7 bases fit TRBD2. Germline-derived CDR1 and CDR2 are SEHNR and FQNEAQ (reference sequence). Trimming at V came to 7 bases and at J to 0 bases, leaving 9 bases not matched to a gene. CDR3 length: 16 residues. The CDR3 region has the DNA TGTGCCAGCACTCTCTGGGGCGGGAGCTCCTACAATGAGCAGTTCTTC. Amino acid sequence: CASTLWGGSSYNEQFF. The full variable domain, its missing parts supplied by reference TRBV7-9 and TRBJ2-1, is DTGVSQNPRHKITKRGQNVTFRCDPISEHNRLYWYRQTLGQGPEFLTYFQNEAQLEKSRLLSDRFSAERPKGSFSTLEIQRTEQGDSAMYLCASTLWGGSSYNEQFFGPGTRLTVL.

The chain has TRBV4-1 and TRBJ1-3; 10 bases map to TRBD1. CDR3 length: 16 amino acids. Trimming cost V 5 bases and J 0 bases; bases outside gene matches: 4. CDR1 and CDR2 (germline): MGHRA, YSYEKL. In nucleotides, the CDR3 is TGCGCCAGCAGCACCCGGACAGGGGGCTCTGGAAACACCATATATTTT. Its translation: CASSTRTGGSGNTIYF.

The chain has TRBV4-1 and TRBJ2-2, with TRBD2 matching 12 bases. The CDR3 has 22 residues. Germline loops: CDR1 MGHRA, CDR2 YSYEKL. V lost 3 bases and J lost 4; bases outside the gene matches: 21. For the CDR3, the DNA is TGCGCCAGCAGCCAGCCGGGTGGGGGGGTTAGACTAGCGGGAGACGCCACCGGGGAGCTGTTTTTT. Translation: CASSQPGGGVRLAGDATGELFF.

The V gene is TRBV28, the J gene TRBJ1-1, with D uncertain. V dropped 3 bases and J dropped 3 bases, with 11 bases sitting between them. The CDR3 contains 14 residues. Germline assignment: CDR1 MDHEN and CDR2 SYDVKM. The CDR3 sequence is CASSFLGLDTEAFF. As DNA, the CDR3 is TGTGCCAGCAGTTTTTTGGGGTTGGACACTGAAGCTTTCTTT. The full variable domain, its missing parts supplied by reference TRBV28 and TRBJ1-1, is DVKVTQSSRYLVKRTGEKVFLECVQDMDHENMFWYRQDPGLGLRLIYFSYDVKMKEKGDIPEGYSVSREKKERFSLILESASTNQTSMYLCASSFLGLDTEAFFGQGTRLTVV.

J is TRBJ2-1 and V is TRBV11-1; D unclear. Germline V gene sequence: CDR1 SGHAT, CDR2 FQDESV (reference sequence). The CDR3 loop spans 14 amino acids. Trimming left V 2 bases short and J 6 bases short, with 11 bases between. Here the CDR3 DNA reads TGTGCCAGCAGCTTATCACCCTTAGGCAATGAGCAGTTCTTC. It codes for CASSLSPLGNEQFF.

The J gene is TRBJ2-1, the V gene TRBV28; a weak D match, TRBD1 (6 bases). In germline, CDR1 is MDHEN, CDR2 SYDVKM. V lost 1 base and J lost 7, with 17 bases in between. There are 16 residues in the CDR3. The CDR3 reads CASSLSTGRGGNEQFF. The DNA of the CDR3 is TGTGCCAGCAGTTTATCCACGGGCAGGGGTGGAAATGAGCAGTTCTTC.

V is TRBV7-8 and J is TRBJ1-5, with D maybe TRBD1 (6 bases). V was shortened by 1 base and J by 6 bases, with 13 bases between the two germline ends. Germline V gene lookup returns CDR1 SGHVS and CDR2 FQNEAQ. The CDR3 has 15 residues. The CDR3 loop reads CASSLGGLGGQPQHF. CDR3 in DNA: TGTGCCAGCAGCTTAGGAGGTTTAGGGGGTCAGCCCCAGCATTTT. The full variable domain, completed using reference TRBV7-8 and TRBJ1-5, is GAGVSQSPRYKVAKRGQDVALRCDPISGHVSLFWYQQALGQGPEFLTYFQNEAQLDKSGLPSDRFFAERPEGSVSTLKIQRTQQEDSAVYLCASSLGGLGGQPQHFGDGTRLSIL.

V usage is TRBV19 and J usage is TRBJ2-1; no clear D gene. Per germline, CDR1 LNHDA and CDR2 SQIVND (reference sequence). V was clipped by 3 bases and J by 1 base, with 16 bases between them. This CDR3 contains 17 residues. CDR3 protein: CASSIRKGGFSYNEQFF. The CDR3 DNA follows: TGTGCCAGTAGTATCAGAAAGGGTGGGTTTTCCTACAATGAGCAGTTCTTC.

CDR3 loop: CASSPSGGASNEQFF. CDR3 in DNA: TGTGCCAGCAGTCCTAGCGGGGGGGCCAGCAATGAGCAGTTCTTC. The chain couples TRBV7-9 to TRBJ2-1; 12 nucleotides match TRBD2. CDR1 and CDR2 (germline): SEHNR, FQNEAQ (reference sequence). The J segment lost 6 bases and the V segment lost 6 bases, leaving 6 bases of the junction unmatched. The CDR3 has 15 residues.

The genes are TRBV21-1 and TRBJ1-5. TRBV21-1 is a documented pseudogene. The CDR3 is made up of 17 amino acids. This chain's CDR3 is CASSKSSGGGRAQPQHF. The CDR3 bases are TGTGCCAGCAGCAAATCCTCCGGGGGGGGACGGGCTCAGCCCCAGCATTTT.

The V gene is TRBV9, the J gene TRBJ1-3, with TRBD1 matching over 7 bases. Trimming took 2 bases from V and 0 from J; bases not matched to a gene: 8. Germline V gives CDR1 SGDLS, CDR2 YYNGEE. CDR3 size: 17 residues. In nucleotides, the CDR3 is TGTGCCAGCAGCGTGAGAGGGGGCGGGGACTCTGGAAACACCATATATTTT. Its translation is CASSVRGGGDSGNTIYF. Filled out from reference TRBV9 and TRBJ1-3, the complete variable domain reads DSGVTQTPKHLITATGQRVTLRCSPRSGDLSVYWYQQSLDQGLQFLIQYYNGEERAKGNILERFSAQQFPDLHSELNLSSLELGDSALYFCASSVRGGGDSGNTIYFGEGSWLTVV.

This chain connects TRBV9 to TRBJ2-2; 9 bases are shared with TRBD1. Unmatched junction bases numbered 10, after V lost 0 bases and J lost 13 bases. There are 15 residues in the CDR3. CDR1 SGDLS and CDR2 YYNGEE come from the germline V gene. The CDR3 DNA reads as TGTGCCAGCAGCGTAGTTGACAGGGGGGACCCTGGGCTGTTTTTT. Protein sequence: CASSVVDRGDPGLFF.

The chain has TRBV19 and TRBJ2-7; perhaps D is TRBD1 or TRBD2 (5 bases each). The germline V gene has CDR1 LNHDA and CDR2 SQIVND (reference sequence). Trimming pared 5 bases from V and 2 bases from J, leaving 10 bases between. The CDR3 runs 13 residues. Here the CDR3 DNA reads TGTGCCAGTAGTTTGGGGGAAACCTACGAGCAGTACTTC. Protein sequence: CASSLGETYEQYF.

CDR3 coding DNA: TGTGCCAGCTCACCACGTGACAGGGGAGGGAATCAGCCCCAGCATTTT. As protein: CASSPRDRGGNQPQHF. The chain joins TRBV18 to TRBJ1-5; 8 bases are a match to TRBD1. The junction had 6 bases not matched to a gene; V was cut back by 1 base and J by 4 bases. The CDR3 has 16 residues. CDR1 and CDR2 from the germline V gene are KGHSH and LQKENI.

This clone was counted only a few times. The chain has TRBV19 and TRBJ1-5; 7 nucleotides agree with TRBD1. The CDR3 runs 16 residues. The junction had 8 bases not matched to a gene; V was cut back by 6 bases and J by 0 bases. The germline CDR1 and CDR2 sequences are LNHDA and SQIVND (reference sequence). The CDR3 DNA sequence: TGTGCCAGTAGAAGACAGGGAGCGGATAGCAATCAGCCCCAGCATTTT. Residues: CASRRQGADSNQPQHF.

The J gene is TRBJ1-5, the V gene TRBV19; 10 positions agree with TRBD1. The CDR3 runs to 16 residues. Germline V gene sequence: CDR1 LNHDA, CDR2 SQIVND (reference sequence). V lost 10 bases and J lost 3; bases outside the gene matches: 12. Here the CDR3 reads CATAHRDRGFNQPQHF. CDR3 DNA: TGTGCCACCGCACACCGGGACAGGGGTTTCAATCAGCCCCAGCATTTT.

This clone appeared a few times. This chain joins TRBV7-9 and TRBJ1-6; weak D call: TRBD1 (5 bases). Trimming removed 5 bases from V and 3 bases from J, with 11 bases in between. Germline lookup yields CDR1 SEHNR and CDR2 FQNEAQ (reference sequence). The CDR3 is 15 amino acids. Written as DNA, the CDR3 is TGTGCCAGCAGCGCAGGGACGGTCTATAATTCACCCCTCCACTTT. Protein: CASSAGTVYNSPLHF.

The chain is built from TRBV6-1 and TRBJ1-1, with D tentatively TRBD1 (6 bases). V lost 8 bases, J lost 4 bases, and 20 bases lay in between. The V gene's germline CDR1 is MNHNS and CDR2 SASEGT. The CDR3 length is 15 residues. The CDR3 DNA reads as TGTGCCAGCGTGGCAGGGGTTGTCGGTAGCACTGAAGCTTTCTTT. This sequence encodes CASVAGVVGSTEAFF.

The rearrangement links TRBV7-9 to TRBJ2-1, with 7 bases that match TRBD2. Losses at the gene ends were 4 bases for V and 1 base for J; bases not matched to a gene: 7. This CDR3 comprises 16 residues. Germline V gene data show CDR1 as SEHNR and CDR2 as FQNEAQ (reference sequence). In DNA, the CDR3 is TGTGCCAGCAGCTCCCCCGGGGGAGGGTCCTACAATGAGCAGTTCTTC. Its translation: CASSSPGGGSYNEQFF.